A single sample is the source of the 9 T cell receptor beta chains below, sequenced in a study of T cell responses to AZD1222 COVID-19 vaccine (dated by TCRdb to the early 2020s). Libraries came from the immunoSEQ multiplex PCR assay. What TCRdb holds here is the immuneACCESS table cut down to in-frame rearrangements. Part of the clones is not present; checked against another copy, under half of the missing clones reflect an unresolved V gene, and the others are unexplained. A total of some 140,000 clones appear in this sample, roughly 92% of them only once. The ten largest clones add up to about 5% of the sample. Read against the paper, the sample's time point label means: baseline before first vaccination. The starting material was peripheral blood, obtained on day 0 of AZD1222 vaccination. The receptors shown here come from an adult in good health.

This clone was observed a few times. This chain connects TRBV10-1 to TRBJ2-5, with 9 bases lining up with TRBD2. With V trimmed by 9 bases and J by 3 bases, 2 bases remained unmatched. The CDR3 is 12 amino acids. Germline V CDR1 and CDR2: WNHNN, SYGVQD (reference sequence). CDR3 protein: CARAGGKETQYF. CDR3 DNA: TGCGCCAGGGCGGGGGGGAAAGAGACCCAGTACTTC.

In its sample, this clone was seen once. The J gene is TRBJ1-2, the V gene TRBV11-2; D is ambiguous. Deletions cut 0 bases from V and 4 bases from J, with 12 bases between. CDR3 length: 15 residues. Per the germline V gene, CDR1 is SGHAT and CDR2 is FQNNGV. DNA of the CDR3: TGTGCCAGCAGCTTAGATTACCGCCCTCTCTATGGCTACACCTTC. Translated, it gives CASSLDYRPLYGYTF.

The chain has TRBV6-5 and TRBJ2-1; D is ambiguous. Germline loops: CDR1 MNHEY, CDR2 SVGAGI. V lost 2 bases, J lost 7 bases, and 6 bases lay in between. The CDR3 is 12 amino acids. Here the CDR3 reads CASSYSRNEQFF. In nucleotides, the CDR3 is TGTGCCAGCAGTTACAGTCGGAATGAGCAGTTCTTC.

The J gene is TRBJ2-3, the V gene TRBV7-9; no clear D. V lost 5 bases to trimming and J lost 5 bases, with 8 bases between them. This CDR3 contains 12 residues. CDR1 and CDR2 from the germline V gene are SEHNR and FQNEAQ (reference sequence). CDR3 sequence (DNA): TGTGCCAGCAGCCCAGACGGAGATACGCAGTATTTT. Amino acids: CASSPDGDTQYF.

The CDR3 here is CASSLTERGNIQYF. DNA of the CDR3: TGTGCCAGCAGCTTAACGGAGAGGGGAAACATTCAGTACTTC. V gene TRBV7-3 combines with J gene TRBJ2-4; perhaps D is TRBD1 or TRBD2 (5 bases each). CDR1 and CDR2 from the germline V gene are SGHTA and FQGTGA. This CDR3 is 14 amino acids long. Trimming pared 0 bases from V and 6 bases from J, leaving 9 bases between. The whole variable domain, filled in from reference TRBV7-3 and TRBJ2-4, reads GAGVSQTPSNKVTEKGKYVELRCDPISGHTALYWYRQSLGQGPEFLIYFQGTGAADDSGLPNDRFFAVRPEGSVSTLKIQRTERGDSAVYLCASSLTERGNIQYFGAGTRLSVL.

V and J are TRBV7-6 and TRBJ2-5, with TRBD2 matching 12 bases. This CDR3 region has 15 residues. Germline CDR1 and CDR2: SGHVS and FNYEAQ. V lost 5 bases to trimming and J lost 5 bases; unmatched junction nucleotides: 6. The CDR3 sequence: CASSPLAGGPETQYF. The CDR3 bases are TGTGCCAGCAGCCCTCTAGCGGGAGGGCCTGAGACCCAGTACTTC.

CDR3 bases: TGTGCTAGTGGTTTGGTACTAGGGCAGGCCCATGGCTACACCTTC. Protein sequence: CASGLVLGQAHGYTF. This chain joins TRBV12-5 and TRBJ1-2; D not certain. Germline V gives CDR1 LGHNT, CDR2 FRNRAP. With 0 bases removed from V and 6 bases from J, the gap between germline ends came to 14 bases. This CDR3 comprises 15 residues.

The chain couples TRBV5-5 to TRBJ1-4; the D is unclear. With 4 bases removed from V and 0 bases from J, the gap between germline ends came to 16 bases. Germline CDR1 is SGHKS and CDR2 is YYEKEE (reference sequence). This CDR3 is 17 amino acids long. CDR3 protein: CASSPGWEEATNEKLFF. The CDR3 DNA follows: TGTGCCAGCAGCCCGGGGTGGGAGGAGGCAACTAATGAAAAACTGTTTTTT. The whole variable domain, filled in from reference TRBV5-5 and TRBJ1-4, reads DAGVTQSPTHLIKTRGQQVTLRCSPISGHKSVSWYQQVLGQGPQFIFQYYEKEERGRGNFPDRFSARQFPNYSSELNVNALLLGDSALYLCASSPGWEEATNEKLFFGSGTQLSVL.

The chain combines TRBV5-1 with TRBJ2-1, with D perhaps TRBD1 (5 bases). Per germline, CDR1 SGHRS and CDR2 YFSETQ. This CDR3 comprises 11 residues. With 0 bases removed from V and 10 bases from J, the gap between germline ends came to 5 bases. CDR3 in amino acids: CASSLDREQFF. In DNA form, the CDR3 reads TGCGCCAGCAGCTTGGACAGGGAGCAGTTCTTC. Using reference TRBV5-1 and TRBJ2-1 for the parts outside the CDR3, the full variable domain is KAGVTQTPRYLIKTRGQQVTLSCSPISGHRSVSWYQQTPGQGLQFLFEYFSETQRNKGNFPGRFSGRQFSNSRSEMNVSTLELGDSALYLCASSLDREQFFGPGTRLTVL.